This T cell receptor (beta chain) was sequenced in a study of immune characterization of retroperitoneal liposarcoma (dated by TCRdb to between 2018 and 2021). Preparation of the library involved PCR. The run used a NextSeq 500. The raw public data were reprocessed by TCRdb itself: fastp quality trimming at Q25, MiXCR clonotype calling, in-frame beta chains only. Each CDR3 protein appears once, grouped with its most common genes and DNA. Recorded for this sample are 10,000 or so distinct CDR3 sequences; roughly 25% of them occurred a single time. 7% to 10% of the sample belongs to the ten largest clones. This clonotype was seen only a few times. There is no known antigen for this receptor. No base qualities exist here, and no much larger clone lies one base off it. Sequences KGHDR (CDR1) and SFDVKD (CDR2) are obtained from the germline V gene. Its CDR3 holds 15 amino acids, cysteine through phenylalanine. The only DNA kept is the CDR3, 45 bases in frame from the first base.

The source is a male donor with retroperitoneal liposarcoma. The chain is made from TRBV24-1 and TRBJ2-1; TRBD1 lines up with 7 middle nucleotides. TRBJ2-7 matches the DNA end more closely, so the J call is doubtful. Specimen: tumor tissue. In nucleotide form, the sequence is TGTGCCACCAGTGATCCCGGGACAGCTTACAATGAGCAGTACTTC. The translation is CATSDPGTAYNEQYF.